This entry is about one T cell receptor (beta chain). The data were produced by immunoSEQ multiplex PCR, yet TCRdb's version contains in-frame clones alone and is incomplete. Of millions of clones in the sample, roughly 94% were seen once. The data were obtained in a study of shared clonotypes between healthy human individuals. The donors were all Caucasian adults (living in Nashville, Tennessee). This CDR3 region has 14 residues. Germline CDR1 and CDR2: MDHEN and SYDVKM. V dropped 3 bases and J dropped 5; count of bases not matched to a gene: 6. The TCR was taken from a man between 18 and 29 years old in good health. The sample comprised naive CD4+ T cells sorted from blood. The sample's subset: CD45RA+ positively selected. V gene TRBV28 combines with J gene TRBJ1-1; 7 nucleotides align to TRBD1. The CDR3 sequence is CASSLGQIRTEAFF. The CDR3, as DNA: TGTGCCAGCAGTTTGGGACAGATCAGGACTGAAGCTTTCTTT.